The 29 T cell receptor beta chains presented below share a single source sample, sequenced in a study of cytomegalovirus exposure and HLA in healthy donors. Using immunoSEQ multiplex PCR, the repertoire was profiled, and TCRdb retains in-frame clones only, with some absent. This sample carries about 110,000 clones, about 85% of them seen once, and the ten largest clones take around 1.9%. Sequencing used PBMCs. The receptors derive from a woman under 30 in good health and CMV-seropositive.

The V and J genes are TRBV6-1 and TRBJ1-2; 7 bases line up with TRBD1. The trim removed 4 bases at V and 5 bases at J, leaving 10 bases unmatched. Germline CDR1 MNHNS, CDR2 SASEGT. CDR3 length equals 15 residues. As DNA, the CDR3 is TGTGCCAGCAGTGGCGGAAGACAGGGCTCTTATGGCTACACCTTC. Translating it yields CASSGGRQGSYGYTF.

The chain employs TRBV7-2 and TRBJ2-5, with 10 bases matching TRBD2. CDR1 is SGHTA and CDR2 is FQGNSA in the germline V gene. The junction had 7 bases not matched to a gene; V was cut back by 7 bases and J by 2 bases. The CDR3 length is 15 residues. CDR3 DNA sequence: TGTGCCAGCAACCCGAGCGGGGGGGTTCAAGAGACCCAGTACTTC. Translation gives CASNPSGGVQETQYF.

The chain carries TRBV2 and TRBJ1-1; D unclear. CDR3 length equals 11 residues. Trimming took off 7 bases at V and 5 bases at J, with 8 bases between the two ends. Germline assignment: CDR1 SNHLY and CDR2 FYNNEI. The CDR3 DNA sequence: TGTGCCAGCATGAGGGAGACTGAAGCTTTCTTT. Residues: CASMRETEAFF.

The rearrangement uses TRBV2 and TRBJ2-7; the match to TRBD2 covers 9 bases. CDR1 SNHLY and CDR2 FYNNEI come from the germline V gene. V trimming: 1 base; J trimming: 6 bases; junction bases outside the gene matches: 13. The length of the CDR3 is 17 residues. Here the CDR3 reads CASSEVGAGGPHSEQYV. CDR3 nucleotide sequence: TGTGCCAGCAGTGAAGTTGGGGCGGGGGGGCCCCATTCCGAGCAGTACGTC.

The chain's CDR3 is CASSGGGNIQYF. Here the CDR3 DNA reads TGTGCCAGCAGCGGGGGGGGAAACATTCAGTACTTC. This chain connects TRBV2 to TRBJ2-4, with 8 positions matching TRBD2. CDR1 SNHLY and CDR2 FYNNEI come from the germline V gene. The CDR3 consists of 12 residues. J gave up 6 bases and V 6 bases, and 1 base lay outside the gene matches.

This sequence joins TRBV6-1 and TRBJ1-4; possible D gene TRBD1, 5 bases. The CDR3 contains 17 residues. In germline, CDR1 is MNHNS, CDR2 SASEGT. Between the trimmed V and J ends, which lost 0 bases and 4 bases, there was a span of 15 bases. CDR3 DNA sequence: TGTGCCAGCAGTGAAGCAGTCGTATGGGGCCTTAATGAAAAACTGTTTTTT. This encodes CASSEAVVWGLNEKLFF.

The V gene is TRBV7-9, the J gene TRBJ1-1, with D unclear. Trimming left V 5 bases short and J 1 base short, with 8 bases between. The CDR3 extends over 13 amino acids. The germline gives CDR1 SEHNR, CDR2 FQNEAQ (reference sequence). The CDR3 sequence is CASSQAPNTEAFF. In DNA, the CDR3 is TGTGCCAGCAGCCAGGCCCCGAACACTGAAGCTTTCTTT.

The genes are TRBV6-5 and TRBJ1-2; TRBD1 matches at 9 bases. The CDR3 spans 16 residues. Germline CDR1 MNHEY, CDR2 SVGAGI. V dropped 0 bases and J dropped 6; count of bases not matched to a gene: 8. The CDR3 region is CASSYSRTGAEDGYTF. The CDR3 nucleotides read TGTGCCAGCAGTTACTCGAGGACAGGGGCTGAGGATGGCTACACCTTC.

The V and J genes are TRBV5-1 and TRBJ1-2; 7 positions agree with TRBD1. CDR1 and CDR2 from the germline V gene are SGHRS and YFSETQ. V shed 2 bases and J 6 bases; nucleotides not matched to a gene: 10. This CDR3 is built from 15 residues. CDR3 nucleotide sequence: TGCGCCAGCAGCTTAGAACAAGACAGGGTTGATGGCTACACCTTC. This gives the protein CASSLEQDRVDGYTF.

The gene calls are TRBV27 and TRBJ1-6, with D unresolved. In germline, CDR1 is MNHEY, CDR2 SMNVEV (reference sequence). The CDR3 spans 16 residues. V dropped 1 base and J dropped 3 bases, with 10 bases sitting between them. The CDR3 coding sequence is TGTGCCAGCAGTTTATTTTCCCCGAGCTATAATTCACCCCTCCACTTT. Its translation: CASSLFSPSYNSPLHF.

The rearrangement links TRBV5-1 to TRBJ2-5, with D unresolved. Germline values: CDR1 SGHRS, CDR2 YFSETQ. Trimming took 1 base from V and 2 from J, leaving 3 bases between them. This CDR3 is 12 amino acids long. The CDR3 DNA reads as TGCGCCAGCAGCTTGCTACAAGAGACCCAGTACTTC. Translated, it gives CASSLLQETQYF.

The chain employs TRBV9 and TRBJ1-2; TRBD1 might be the D (5 bases). Germline lookup yields CDR1 SGDLS and CDR2 YYNGEE. There are 13 residues in the CDR3. Trimming shortened V by 2 bases and J by 4 bases, and 9 bases separated the two germline ends. In nucleotides, the CDR3 is TGTGCCAGCAGCGTCGGAGGGGCCTATGGCTACACCTTC. Translation gives CASSVGGAYGYTF. Together with reference TRBV9 and TRBJ1-2, the CDR3 gives the full variable domain: DSGVTQTPKHLITATGQRVTLRCSPRSGDLSVYWYQQSLDQGLQFLIQYYNGEERAKGNILERFSAQQFPDLHSELNLSSLELGDSALYFCASSVGGAYGYTFGSGTRLTVV.

The J gene is TRBJ1-1, the V gene TRBV28; 7 nucleotides align to TRBD1. V dropped 7 bases and J dropped 4; count of bases not matched to a gene: 9. From germline, CDR1 is MDHEN and CDR2 SYDVKM. CDR3 length: 14 amino acids. CDR3 residues: CASTKTGLGTEAFF. Written as DNA, the CDR3 is TGTGCCAGCACTAAGACAGGGCTGGGCACTGAAGCTTTCTTT. The full variable domain, with the rest looked up from reference TRBV28 and TRBJ1-1, is DVKVTQSSRYLVKRTGEKVFLECVQDMDHENMFWYRQDPGLGLRLIYFSYDVKMKEKGDIPEGYSVSREKKERFSLILESASTNQTSMYLCASTKTGLGTEAFFGQGTRLTVV.

V and J are TRBV2 and TRBJ2-2; the match to TRBD2 covers 8 bases. This CDR3 has 17 amino acids. Germline CDR1 is SNHLY and CDR2 is FYNNEI. V shed 3 bases and J 2 bases; nucleotides not matched to a gene: 8. CDR3: CASSESSGGFNTGELFF. CDR3 nucleotides: TGTGCCAGCAGTGAGTCAAGCGGGGGTTTTAACACCGGGGAGCTGTTTTTT.

This rearrangement joins TRBV9 to TRBJ2-3, with a possible D match to TRBD1 (5 bases). The CDR3 runs to 14 residues. Looked up from germline, CDR1 is SGDLS and CDR2 is YYNGEE. V lost 0 bases and J 11 bases, leaving 16 bases between the germline ends. This CDR3 reads CASSVEWGGHGQYF. The CDR3 nucleotides are TGTGCCAGCAGCGTAGAGTGGGGTGGACACGGGCAGTATTTT.

This chain links TRBV10-1 with TRBJ2-1; a possible D gene is TRBD1 (5 bases). Trimming stripped 4 bases from V and 5 bases from J, with 9 bases between. This CDR3 spans 13 amino acids. CDR1 is WNHNN, CDR2 SYGVQD, per germline (reference sequence). The CDR3 coding sequence is TGCGCCAGCAGTGGAGCCAGGGACAATGAGCAGTTCTTC. It specifies CASSGARDNEQFF.

The V call is TRBV6-6, the J call TRBJ1-1; D gene uncertain. The CDR3 spans 8 residues. Germline V gene data show CDR1 as MNHNY and CDR2 as SVGAGI (reference sequence). V gave up 10 bases and J gave up 8 bases, with 5 bases separating them. Here the CDR3 DNA reads TGTGCCACACAGGAAGCTTTCTTT. It specifies CATQEAFF.

The chain couples TRBV5-6 to TRBJ2-1; D gene ambiguous. Trimming removed 0 bases at V and 5 bases at J, with 6 bases between. The CDR3 is made up of 13 amino acids. CDR1 SGHDT and CDR2 YYEEEE come from the germline V gene. As DNA, the CDR3 is TGTGCCAGCAGCTTGGAGAGGAACAATGAGCAGTTCTTC. Protein: CASSLERNNEQFF.

The chain couples TRBV9 to TRBJ2-3, with TRBD1 matching 10 bases. Unmatched junction bases numbered 5, after V lost 2 bases and J lost 5 bases. Germline values: CDR1 SGDLS, CDR2 YYNGEE. The CDR3 totals 15 residues. The CDR3 region is CASSVGQGDVDTQYF. CDR3 coding DNA: TGTGCCAGCAGCGTCGGACAGGGGGATGTAGATACGCAGTATTTT.

The gene calls are TRBV10-3 and TRBJ2-3; D is undetermined. The germline CDR1 and CDR2 sequences are ENHRY and SYGVKD. The CDR3 loop spans 14 amino acids. The ends were cut back, 7 bases at V and 1 base at J, with 12 bases in the middle. The CDR3 region is CAIKVASGTDTQYF. The CDR3 nucleotides read TGTGCCATCAAAGTGGCCAGCGGCACAGATACGCAGTATTTT.

This chain connects TRBV7-9 to TRBJ1-2, with D uncertain. Germline V gene sequence: CDR1 SEHNR, CDR2 FQNEAQ (reference sequence). V was cut by 5 bases and J by 0 bases, with 16 bases left in between. CDR3 length: 16 amino acids. Here the CDR3 reads CASSLAEIYPNYGYTF. The CDR3 nucleotides read TGTGCCAGCAGCCTCGCTGAGATTTACCCTAACTATGGCTACACCTTC.

The genes are TRBV4-1 and TRBJ1-5; no reliable D call. The CDR3 consists of 16 residues. Germline V gives CDR1 MGHRA, CDR2 YSYEKL. V lost 1 base and J 2 bases, leaving 12 bases between the germline ends. The CDR3 bases are TGCGCCAGCAGCCAAGTCGCCCTTAGAGGCAATCAGCCCCAGCATTTT. Amino acid sequence: CASSQVALRGNQPQHF.

The chain has TRBV19 and TRBJ2-5, with D hard to call. Germline loops: CDR1 LNHDA, CDR2 SQIVND (reference sequence). V lost 1 base and J 1 base, leaving 10 bases between the germline ends. The CDR3 has 15 residues. The CDR3 DNA reads as TGTGCCAGTAGTATAGGGAGCGACTTCCAAGAGACCCAGTACTTC. Amino acids: CASSIGSDFQETQYF.

The chain recombines TRBV28 with TRBJ2-7; D gene uncertain. Germline CDR1 reads MDHEN; CDR2 reads SYDVKM. V lost 3 bases and J lost 2, with 8 bases in between. The CDR3 is 13 residues long. CDR3: CASSLGRTYEQYF. DNA of the CDR3: TGTGCCAGCAGTTTGGGCAGAACCTACGAGCAGTACTTC.

Of note for this clone: This may be a read error, as it is one base from a much larger clone. V gene TRBV6-4 combines with J gene TRBJ2-1; 11 bases agree with TRBD2. This CDR3 has 15 amino acids. V was pared by 0 bases and J by 8 bases, with 3 bases of the junction left unmatched. In germline, CDR1 is MRHNA, CDR2 SNTAGT. The CDR3 sequence is CASSDSSGGAHEQFF. The DNA for the CDR3 is TGTGCCAGCAGTGACTCTAGCGGGGGGGCCCATGAGCAGTTCTTC.

The chain employs TRBV7-9 and TRBJ1-4; D ambiguous. The CDR3 sequence is 15 residues long. Germline CDR1 is SEHNR and CDR2 is FQNEAQ (reference sequence). Trimming left V 5 bases short and J 3 bases short, with 13 bases between. The CDR3 protein is CASSGRGRPNEKLFF. The CDR3 DNA is TGTGCCAGCAGCGGGCGGGGAAGGCCTAATGAAAAACTGTTTTTT.

The V call is TRBV28, the J call TRBJ2-1; 9 bases are a match to TRBD2. CDR3 length equals 16 residues. Looked up from germline, CDR1 is MDHEN and CDR2 is SYDVKM. With 4 bases clipped from V and 4 bases from J, the junction kept 8 bases outside the gene matches. CDR3 bases: TGTGCCAGCAGTTCTTGGGGCGGGGGGGAATACAATGAGCAGTTCTTC. Protein: CASSSWGGGEYNEQFF.

V usage is TRBV7-2 and J usage is TRBJ1-2; a possible D gene is TRBD1 (6 bases). The CDR3 contains 13 residues. V lost 2 bases to trimming and J lost 5 bases, with 9 bases between them. From germline, CDR1 is SGHTA and CDR2 FQGNSA. This chain's CDR3 is CASSLQGQYGYTF. CDR3 sequence (DNA): TGTGCCAGCAGCTTACAGGGGCAGTATGGCTACACCTTC.

The chain carries TRBV5-6 and TRBJ2-3, with D tentatively TRBD1 (5 bases). V was cut by 5 bases and J by 2 bases, with 15 bases left in between. Germline V gives CDR1 SGHDT, CDR2 YYEEEE. This CDR3 comprises 15 residues. This chain's CDR3 is CASSSQGFFTDTQYF. The CDR3 DNA reads as TGTGCCAGCAGTTCCCAGGGTTTTTTCACAGATACGCAGTATTTT.